The 2 T cell receptor beta chains given below trace back to one sample, sequenced in a study of T cells after yellow fever vaccination. Via MiXCR, TCRdb re-called the 5' RACE reads, giving one row per CDR3 protein. The sample has hundreds of thousands of distinct CDR3 sequences, approximately 9% seen once. Sequenced material: PBMCs, taken on the day of the first yellow fever vaccination. Receptors were obtained from a man aged 18-30 years who received the YFV17D yellow fever vaccine.

This clonotype was observed at least ten times. The CDR3 DNA sequence: TGTGCCAGCAGTTTAAATCCAGCGGGGGGGCCAAATACGCAGTATTTT. It specifies CASSLNPAGGPNTQYF. The gene calls are TRBV27 and TRBJ2-3; 10 bases map to TRBD2. The junction had 9 bases not matched to a gene; V was cut back by 2 bases and J by 7 bases. Germline V gene lookup returns CDR1 MNHEY and CDR2 SMNVEV (reference sequence). There are 16 residues in the CDR3.

At least ten counts were recorded for this clonotype. The rearrangement links TRBV15 to TRBJ1-1; the D is unclear. This CDR3 contains 12 residues. V was clipped by 0 bases and J by 10 bases, with 9 bases between them. CDR1 LNHNV and CDR2 YYDKDF come from the germline V gene (reference sequence). CDR3: CATSRDVEGAFF. The CDR3 DNA sequence: TGTGCCACCAGCAGAGATGTCGAGGGAGCTTTCTTT.